This TCR beta chain was identified during a study of T cell repertoires in cytomegalovirus infection. The wider study: Well-studied HLA-B-restricted epitopes and recently identified HLA-C-restricted epitopes of CMV were both used in the study.

TCRdb independently ran MiXCR on the reads; one entry per CDR3 protein. The data hold roughly 350,000 distinct CDR3 sequences, with roughly 36% observed a single time. Only a few counts were recorded for this clonotype. Its target is unknown. Trimming took off 5 bases at V and 8 bases at J, with 10 bases between the two ends. This CDR3 has 12 amino acids. The germline gives CDR1 SGHVS, CDR2 FQNEAQ. Study findings and constraints: Ex vivo responses were dominated by HLA-C-restricted CMV-specific TCR beta clonotypes.

The clonotype comes from a human donor in good health (CMV status not recorded). Some clones in this sample may be carry-over from other donors' samples. Source: cultured PBMCs, taken from culture after CMV antigen stimulation. This chain connects TRBV7-8 to TRBJ2-1; D remains unclear. The CDR3 spells CASSPVNHEQFF. CDR3 DNA sequence: TGTGCCAGCAGCCCCGTCAACCATGAGCAGTTCTTC.